This T cell receptor beta chain was sequenced for a study of cytomegalovirus exposure and HLA in healthy donors. Study-wide results and caveats: A later analysis associated some 18,000 TCR beta sequences with HLA alleles at a 0.05 false discovery rate. A later analysis showed that HLA-associated TCR beta chains had undergone more clonal expansion than equally common others. It is likely that the observed cluster of highly shared sequence variants was a sequencing artifact.

CDR3 size: 15 residues. Germline lookup yields CDR1 SGHVS and CDR2 FQNEAQ. With 5 bases clipped from V and 5 bases from J, the junction kept 7 bases outside the gene matches. Amplification used 60 Vbeta primers and 13 Jbeta primers. Authors' analysis steps: In a later analysis, some 11 million of some 80 million unique beta chains occurred in at least two donors. Only in-frame clones appear in the TCRdb table, and some are missing; sequencing was by immunoSEQ multiplex PCR. V and J calls plus clone size are reproduced from that table; the DNA served to infer D and trimming. Here the sample table reports around 200,000 clones. To note about this clone: Its specificity is unknown.

What was sequenced was PBMCs. The chain has TRBV7-8 and TRBJ1-1, with 11 bases that match TRBD1. This TCR came from a girl aged 2 to 10 in good health and CMV-seropositive. CDR3 DNA sequence: TGTGCCAGCAGCCCCCGGACAGGGGGCTCGACTGAAGCTTTCTTT. Its translation is CASSPRTGGSTEAFF.